This T cell receptor beta chain was observed in a study of OX40 agonist ivuxolimab in advanced cancers. Germline CDR1 is SNHLY and CDR2 is FYNNEI. The CDR3 covers 14 residues. V dropped 4 bases and J dropped 1 base, with 9 bases sitting between them. Assay: immunoSEQ multiplex PCR; the TCRdb copy retains only in-frame clones and omits some. Among tens of thousands of clones listed, roughly four fifths were seen once. The sequence was collected from an adult with an advanced solid tumor such as melanoma, head and neck, liver or kidney cancer. The specimen comprised CD4+ or CD8+ T cells sorted from blood, sampled in a trial of the OX40 agonist ivuxolimab. The J gene is TRBJ2-3, the V gene TRBV2; D remains ambiguous. Here the CDR3 reads CASSVGPGTDTQYF. CDR3 nucleotide sequence: TGTGCCAGCAGTGTTGGGCCGGGCACAGATACGCAGTATTTT.